Sequencing of this TCR beta chain was carried out in a study of shared clonotypes between healthy human individuals (dated by TCRdb to 2020 to 2022). Turning to the overall study: The cohort included a few men and a couple of women between 18 and 49 years of age. Different laboratories and diverse techniques were used to prepare libraries and sequence TCR repertoires, to increase sequencing depth and limit assay-specific biases. Leukapheresis yielded between about 0.85 and 10 billion PBMCs per donor. The study deeply sequenced blood TCR repertoires of five healthy adults to estimate repertoire size and the extent of clonotype sharing between individuals. Per donor, three plates each were used for CD4 naive and CD4 memory, two for CD8 naive, and one for CD8 memory. Results the study describes overall, beyond this receptor: Naive subsets generally had larger estimated clonotype richness than memory subsets did. Only blood was sampled, and tissue TCR repertoires likely differ from those in blood. Incomplete sequencing was indicated by rarefaction of sorted-subset datasets, despite the large sequencing depth. Pairwise subsampling led to the expectation that sequencing depth would affect the degree of clonotype sharing among donors. Approximately 5% of naive CD4, roughly 3.5% of naive CD8, approximately 2.2% of memory CD4, and 0.35% to 0.5% of memory CD8 clonotypes were shared across a handful of donors. Compared with non-shared clonotypes, clonotypes shared by all four sorted-subset donors had higher generation probabilities. Because the study included only a small number of donors, the genetic and exposure-history diversity represented was limited.

CDR1 and CDR2, looked up from the germline V gene, are SGHRS and YFSETQ. The CDR3, cysteine through phenylalanine, is 16 amino acids long. Only the CDR3 DNA is retained, 48 bases long and in frame from the first base. From V the trimming removes 1 base and from J it removes 2 bases, while the gene matches leave 6 bases of the junction unaccounted for. As concerns this clone: The antigen it binds to is not known. Base qualities are not recorded, but no much larger clone differs from it by a single base.

Using the deep immunoSEQ assay, multiplex PCR amplified TCR CDR3 regions from genomic DNA. Extracted genomic DNA from each cell subset was distributed evenly across all wells of several immunoSEQ 96-well plates, and each plate was treated as a replicate. For sorted subsets, about 210 ng of genomic DNA, equivalent to about 30,000 T cell genomes, went into each replicate PCR. The purified libraries were quantified using a Qubit 3.0 fluorometer, sized with a Bioanalyzer 2100, and then quantified again using the KAPA Library Quantification kit. Every immunoSEQ 96-well plate was sequenced on a dedicated single-read 150-cycle Illumina NextSeq 550 flow cell. The authors' pipeline ran thus. Because only junctional sequences without quality scores were contained in the immunoSEQ output, filtering matching that applied to full-length reads could not be performed. To assign V/J genes and CDR3, sequences were annotated against IMGT germline references using PyIR, a Python wrapper for IgBLAST v1.9. Reads were filtered out if the reads had weak V/J assignments (E-value above 1e-6), no CDR3, stop codons, out-of-frame junctions, or ambiguous translated residues. V3J clonotypes were defined by identical inferred V gene, J gene, and CDR3 amino acid sequence. Percentage overlap between repertoires was calculated by dividing the number of shared unique clonotypes by the size of the smaller repertoire. Richness of each repertoire was evaluated using RTK rarefaction, the Chao1 estimator, and Recon v2.1 estimates of unobserved clonotypes. OLGA was used to compute generation probabilities for all TCRbeta clonotypes that the gDNA method yielded from four donors. In TCRdb, the immuneACCESS table is reduced to in-frame sequences with V and J assigned. These tables do not hold every clone; where another copy was compared, an unresolved V gene accounts for under half, and the others remain unexplained. The V and J calls and clone size were taken over from that table, and D and trimming were inferred from the DNA. The sample table shows about 2,500,000 clones, and approximately 92% are seen once. Clones ranked in the top ten supply roughly 0.13% of the sample.

Healthy HIV-negative adults with no recently reported acute infections or vaccinations were included as donors. Every donor was a Caucasian adult residing in Nashville, Tennessee, USA. CD4+ T cells were enriched by magnetic negative selection, after which naive cells were positively selected on CD45RA and the negative fraction was taken as the memory subset. Blood was collected by leukapheresis, and PBMCs were isolated by Ficoll-Histopaque density gradient centrifugation and then cryopreserved in liquid nitrogen vapor phase. Analytical flow cytometry was used to check the purity and quantity of every magnetically sorted T cell population. Genomic DNA was isolated from every sorted fraction and measured by UV absorbance on a Nanodrop 2000c.

Input material: naive CD4+ T cells sorted from blood. The intended sense of this specimen's cell subset or site label: CD45RA+ positively selected. This receptor was obtained from a man aged 18 to 30 in good health. This chain joins TRBV5-1 to TRBJ1-3; the junction holds 7 bases that match TRBD1. The nucleotides are TGCGCCAGCAGCTTGATGTCAGGGGGTCCTGGAAACACCATATATTTT. The resulting protein is CASSLMSGGPGNTIYF.